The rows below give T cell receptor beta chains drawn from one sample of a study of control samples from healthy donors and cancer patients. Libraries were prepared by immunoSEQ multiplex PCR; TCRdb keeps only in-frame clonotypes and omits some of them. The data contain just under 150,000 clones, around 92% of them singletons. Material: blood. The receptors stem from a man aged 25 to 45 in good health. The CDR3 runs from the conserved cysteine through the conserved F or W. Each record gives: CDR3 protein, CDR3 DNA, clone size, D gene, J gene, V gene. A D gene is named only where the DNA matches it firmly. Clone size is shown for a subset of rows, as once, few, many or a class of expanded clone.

CASSAPGAEEAFF,TGTGCCAGCAGCGCCCCGGGGGCGGAAGAAGCTTTCTTT,-,-,TRBJ1-1,TRBV9
CASSVWDRVGFTGNTIYF,TGTGCCAGCAGTGTTTGGGACAGGGTTGGTTTTACTGGAAACACCATATATTTT,-,TRBD1,TRBJ1-3,TRBV6-1
CASREGQGFYEQYF,TGTGCCAGCAGGGAGGGACAGGGTTTCTACGAGCAGTACTTC,-,TRBD1,TRBJ2-7,TRBV28
CASSQGGDYGYTF,TGTGCCAGCAGTCAGGGGGGGGACTATGGCTACACCTTC,-,TRBD1,TRBJ1-2,TRBV28
CASSLVTGVSSYEQYF,TGCGCCAGCAGCTTGGTAACAGGGGTGAGCTCCTACGAGCAGTACTTC,-,TRBD1,TRBJ2-7,TRBV5-1
CASSLEWADTQYF,TGTGCCAGCAGCCTCGAATGGGCAGATACGCAGTATTTT,-,-,TRBJ2-3,TRBV5-6
CASSEKGDGDSPLHF,TGTGCCAGCAGCGAAAAAGGGGATGGGGATTCACCCCTCCACTTT,-,-,TRBJ1-6,TRBV14
CASRRRPNTEAFF,TGTGCCAGCAGGCGACGGCCGAACACTGAAGCTTTCTTT,-,-,TRBJ1-1,TRBV6-5
CASSQEQGAREQYF,TGCGCCAGCAGCCAAGAACAGGGGGCAAGAGAGCAGTACTTC,-,TRBD1,TRBJ2-7,TRBV4-1
CASSVSGMNTEAFF,TGTGCCAGCAGCGTTTCAGGGATGAACACTGAAGCTTTCTTT,-,-,TRBJ1-1,TRBV9
CSAIERGGRYNSPLHF,TGCAGTGCTATTGAAAGGGGGGGCCGGTATAATTCACCCCTCCACTTT,-,-,TRBJ1-6,TRBV20-1
CASSLRPSGTHSYYEQYF,TGTGCCAGCAGCTTAAGGCCATCCGGGACCCACTCGTACTACGAGCAGTACTTC,once,-,TRBJ2-7,TRBV7-8
CASSFYPGTRYTEAFF,TGTGCCAGCAGTTTTTATCCCGGGACAAGGTACACTGAAGCTTTCTTT,-,-,TRBJ1-1,TRBV28
CASSLMGNTEAFF,TGTGCCAGCAGTTTAATGGGGAACACTGAAGCTTTCTTT,-,-,TRBJ1-1,TRBV6-5
CATSDPGGQSNTGELFF,TGTGCCACCAGTGACCCGGGAGGACAGTCGAACACCGGGGAGCTGTTTTTT,once,-,TRBJ2-2,TRBV24-1
CASSIGHRAYEQYF,TGTGCCAGTAGTATAGGTCACAGGGCCTACGAGCAGTACTTC,-,-,TRBJ2-7,TRBV19
CASSLDMGGDTEAFF,TGTGCCAGCAGCTTAGATATGGGCGGGGACACTGAAGCTTTCTTT,-,-,TRBJ1-1,TRBV7-8
CASSVARTGIRTEAFF,TGTGCCAGCAGCGTAGCTCGGACAGGTATAAGGACTGAAGCTTTCTTT,-,TRBD1,TRBJ1-1,TRBV9
CASSFQSGASGYTF,TGTGCCAGCAGCTTTCAGTCGGGGGCGAGCGGCTACACCTTC,-,-,TRBJ1-2,TRBV7-2
CASSSAGLAGGTDTQYF,TGTGCCAGCAGCTCGGCGGGACTAGCGGGGGGCACAGATACGCAGTATTTT,-,TRBD2,TRBJ2-3,TRBV7-8
CASSFSAQETQYF,TGTGCCAGCAGTTTTTCTGCGCAAGAGACCCAGTACTTC,-,-,TRBJ2-5,TRBV27
CASSLRRDNQPQHF,TGTGCCAGCAGTTTACGGCGTGACAATCAGCCCCAGCATTTT,-,-,TRBJ1-5,TRBV27
CASSLGTATYEQYF,TGTGCCAGCAGTTTAGGGACAGCCACCTACGAGCAGTACTTC,-,TRBD1,TRBJ2-7,TRBV27
CAKHLCGPSYNEQFF,TGCGCGAAGCACTTGTGCGGACCCTCCTACAATGAGCAGTTCTTC,-,-,TRBJ2-1,TRBV23-1
CASSPTAYTGELFF,TGCGCCAGCAGCCCGACTGCTTACACCGGGGAGCTGTTTTTT,many,-,TRBJ2-2,TRBV5-1
CAISEAGGYEQYF,TGTGCCATCAGTGAAGCGGGGGGCTACGAGCAGTACTTC,-,TRBD2,TRBJ2-7,TRBV10-3
CASSEKGSYGYTF,TGTGCCAGCAGTGAAAAAGGAAGCTATGGCTACACCTTC,-,-,TRBJ1-2,TRBV6-1
CASSPHPGGVRTGELFF,TGTGCCAGCAGCCCACACCCGGGCGGGGTTCGCACCGGGGAGCTGTTTTTT,-,-,TRBJ2-2,TRBV9
CASSSGLAGTYEQYF,TGTGCCAGCAGTTCAGGACTAGCGGGGACCTACGAGCAGTACTTC,-,TRBD2,TRBJ2-7,TRBV27
CASTTGGEAFF,TGTGCCAGCACCACAGGGGGTGAAGCTTTCTTT,-,TRBD1,TRBJ1-1,TRBV2
CAWEPGQRTYEQYF,TGTGCCTGGGAACCGGGACAGCGAACCTACGAGCAGTACTTC,-,TRBD1,TRBJ2-7,TRBV30
CAWSVRGPQGTEAFF,TGTGCCTGGAGTGTAAGGGGCCCCCAAGGCACTGAAGCTTTCTTT,-,-,TRBJ1-1,TRBV30
CASQTVSGNTIYF,TGTGCCAGCCAGACAGTCTCTGGAAACACCATATATTTT,-,-,TRBJ1-3,TRBV6-6
CASSHDTSGNTIYF,TGTGCCAGCAGCCACGACACGTCTGGAAACACCATATATTTT,-,-,TRBJ1-3,TRBV7-8
CAWKAGVADYEQYF,TGTGCCTGGAAAGCTGGGGTGGCGGACTACGAGCAGTACTTC,-,-,TRBJ2-7,TRBV30
CASTTPGVHNEQFF,TGCGCCAGCACCACGCCGGGGGTACACAATGAGCAGTTCTTC,-,-,TRBJ2-1,TRBV5-1
CASSSGTDNSPLHF,TGCGCCAGCAGCTCCGGGACAGATAATTCACCCCTCCACTTT,-,TRBD1,TRBJ1-6,TRBV5-1
CASSYFDSYNEQFF,TGTGCCAGCAGTTACTTCGACAGTTACAATGAGCAGTTCTTC,-,-,TRBJ2-1,TRBV6-6
CASSDFGSYGYTF,TGTGCCAGCAGTGATTTCGGGAGCTATGGCTACACCTTC,once,-,TRBJ1-2,TRBV25-1
CASSLEVRDMNTEAFF,TGTGCCAGCAGCTTGGAGGTCAGGGATATGAACACTGAAGCTTTCTTT,-,-,TRBJ1-1,TRBV7-8
CASSLSGANYGYTF,TGTGCCAGCAGTTTATCCGGGGCCAACTATGGCTACACCTTC,-,-,TRBJ1-2,TRBV28
CASRMFGGLYGYTF,TGTGCCAGCAGAATGTTCGGGGGGCTATATGGCTACACCTTC,-,-,TRBJ1-2,TRBV5-6
CASSLVGGSSGNTIYF,TGCGCCAGCAGCTTGGTGGGAGGGAGCTCTGGAAACACCATATATTTT,-,-,TRBJ1-3,TRBV5-1
CASSPAGTSAYEQYF,TGTGCCAGCAGCCCGGCCGGGACTAGCGCCTACGAGCAGTACTTC,once,TRBD2,TRBJ2-7,TRBV28
CASSSSQGVYGYTF,TGTGCCAGCAGTTCGTCACAGGGGGTCTATGGCTACACCTTC,-,TRBD1,TRBJ1-2,TRBV6-5
CAWTVKAGPPQLAGLRDTQYF,TGTGCCTGGACCGTCAAAGCTGGACCCCCCCAACTAGCGGGGCTCAGAGATACGCAGTATTTT,-,TRBD2,TRBJ2-3,TRBV30
CASRLAGGEDTQYF,TGTGCCAGCAGACTAGCGGGGGGGGAAGATACGCAGTATTTT,-,TRBD2,TRBJ2-3,TRBV25-1
CAWKWVTSEAFF,TGTGCCTGGAAGTGGGTCACCTCGGAAGCTTTCTTT,-,-,TRBJ1-1,TRBV30
CASSTLAGAQAEQFF,TGTGCCAGCAGTACCCTAGCGGGGGCTCAAGCAGAGCAGTTCTTC,-,TRBD2,TRBJ2-1,TRBV5-6
CAMSDSSYEQYF,TGTGCCATGTCGGACAGTTCCTACGAGCAGTACTTC,few,-,TRBJ2-7,TRBV10-3
CASRRGHEYGYTF,TGTGCCAGCAGGCGCGGACATGAGTATGGCTACACCTTC,-,-,TRBJ1-2,TRBV28
CASSPVPSEQYF,TGTGCCAGCAGCCCCGTTCCTTCCGAGCAGTACTTC,-,-,TRBJ2-7,TRBV13
CASGTGDRDYEQYF,TGTGCTAGTGGAACCGGGGACCGAGATTACGAGCAGTACTTC,-,-,TRBJ2-7,TRBV12-5
CASSPPLAGPRADTQYF,TGTGCCAGCTCACCCCCACTAGCGGGGCCCCGTGCAGATACGCAGTATTTT,-,TRBD2,TRBJ2-3,TRBV18
CASSREWDHNQPQHF,TGTGCCAGCAGTAGGGAGTGGGACCACAATCAGCCCCAGCATTTT,once,-,TRBJ1-5,TRBV7-9
CASSLEDAANYGYTF,TGCGCCAGCAGCCTTGAGGACGCCGCTAACTATGGCTACACCTTC,-,-,TRBJ1-2,TRBV4-1
CASSVSQLTEQYF,TGTGCCAGCAGTGTGAGCCAGCTGACCGAGCAGTACTTC,-,-,TRBJ2-7,TRBV2